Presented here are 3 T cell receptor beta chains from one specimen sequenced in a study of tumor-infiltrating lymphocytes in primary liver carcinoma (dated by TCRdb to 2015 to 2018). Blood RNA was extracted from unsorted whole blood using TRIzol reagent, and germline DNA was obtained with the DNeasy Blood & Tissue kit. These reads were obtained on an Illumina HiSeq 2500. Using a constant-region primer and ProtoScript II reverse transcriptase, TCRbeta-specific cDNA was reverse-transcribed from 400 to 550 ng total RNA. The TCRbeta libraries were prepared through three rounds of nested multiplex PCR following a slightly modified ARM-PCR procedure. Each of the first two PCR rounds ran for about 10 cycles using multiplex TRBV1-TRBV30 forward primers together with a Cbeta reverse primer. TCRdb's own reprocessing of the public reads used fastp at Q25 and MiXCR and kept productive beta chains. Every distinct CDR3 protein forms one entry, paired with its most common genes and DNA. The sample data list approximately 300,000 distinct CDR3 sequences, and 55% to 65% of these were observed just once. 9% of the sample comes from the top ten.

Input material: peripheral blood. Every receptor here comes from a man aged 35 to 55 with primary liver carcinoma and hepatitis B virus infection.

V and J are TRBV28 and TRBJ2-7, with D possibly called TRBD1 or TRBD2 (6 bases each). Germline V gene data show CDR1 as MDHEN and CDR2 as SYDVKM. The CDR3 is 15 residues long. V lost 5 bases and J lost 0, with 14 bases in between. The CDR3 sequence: CASSPPGASSYEQYF. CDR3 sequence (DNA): TGTGCCAGCAGTCCCCCGGGGGCTAGCTCCTACGAGCAGTACTTC.

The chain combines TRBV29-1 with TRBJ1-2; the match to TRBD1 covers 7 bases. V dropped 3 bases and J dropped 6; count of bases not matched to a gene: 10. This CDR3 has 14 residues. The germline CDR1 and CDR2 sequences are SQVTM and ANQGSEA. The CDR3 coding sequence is TGCAGCGTTGATTGGACAGGATCCTACCATGGCTACACCTTC. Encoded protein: CSVDWTGSYHGYTF.

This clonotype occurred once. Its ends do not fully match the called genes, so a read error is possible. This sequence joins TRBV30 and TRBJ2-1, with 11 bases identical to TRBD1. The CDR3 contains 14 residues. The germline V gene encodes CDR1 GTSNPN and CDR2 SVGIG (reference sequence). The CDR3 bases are TGTGCCCGGAGCACGGGGACAGGGGGTGTATCGCAGTTCTTC. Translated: CARSTGTGGVSQFF.